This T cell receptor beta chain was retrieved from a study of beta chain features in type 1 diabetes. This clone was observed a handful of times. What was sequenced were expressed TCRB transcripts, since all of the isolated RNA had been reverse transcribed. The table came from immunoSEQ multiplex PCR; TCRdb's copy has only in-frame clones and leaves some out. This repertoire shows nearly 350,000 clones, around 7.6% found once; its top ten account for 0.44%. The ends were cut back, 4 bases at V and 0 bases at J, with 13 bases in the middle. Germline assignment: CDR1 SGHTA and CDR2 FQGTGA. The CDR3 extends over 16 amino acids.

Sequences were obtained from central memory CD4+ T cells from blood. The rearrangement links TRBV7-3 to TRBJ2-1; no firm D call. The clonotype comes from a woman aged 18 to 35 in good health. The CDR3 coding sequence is TGTGCCAGCAGCTCCTTAAAACCAAGCTCCTACAATGAGCAGTTCTTC. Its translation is CASSSLKPSSYNEQFF.